The TCR beta chain under discussion was sequenced for a study of cytomegalovirus exposure and HLA in healthy donors. Study conclusions and caveats: Because they were indistinguishable, some V segments, including TRBV6-2 and TRBV6-3, were excluded. A later analysis reportedly identified an Asian-associated ancestry cluster as carrying fewer N-insertions than the approximately 730-donor mean. Among TCR beta chains, those listed as cytomegalovirus-associated numbered over 150.

With 60 Vbeta and 13 Jbeta primers, the PCR was carried out. TCRdb keeps only in-frame clones here, not all; method: immunoSEQ multiplex PCR. This table holds over 50,000 clones, roughly 90% found once. Trimming removed 11 bases from V and 6 bases from J; junction bases left unmatched: 16. The CDR3 has 16 amino acids. Germline V gene data show CDR1 as LNHDA and CDR2 as SQIVND (reference sequence). As to this clone: The antigen is not known.

This TCR was sampled from a man between 25 and 39 years old in good health and CMV-seropositive. The sample was PBMCs. V usage is TRBV19 and J usage is TRBJ2-1, with 10 bases aligning to TRBD2. CDR3 nucleotide sequence: TGTGCCTCACAGGGGCCTAGCGGGAGACAGGGCAATGAGCAGTTCTTC. Translated, it gives CASQGPSGRQGNEQFF.